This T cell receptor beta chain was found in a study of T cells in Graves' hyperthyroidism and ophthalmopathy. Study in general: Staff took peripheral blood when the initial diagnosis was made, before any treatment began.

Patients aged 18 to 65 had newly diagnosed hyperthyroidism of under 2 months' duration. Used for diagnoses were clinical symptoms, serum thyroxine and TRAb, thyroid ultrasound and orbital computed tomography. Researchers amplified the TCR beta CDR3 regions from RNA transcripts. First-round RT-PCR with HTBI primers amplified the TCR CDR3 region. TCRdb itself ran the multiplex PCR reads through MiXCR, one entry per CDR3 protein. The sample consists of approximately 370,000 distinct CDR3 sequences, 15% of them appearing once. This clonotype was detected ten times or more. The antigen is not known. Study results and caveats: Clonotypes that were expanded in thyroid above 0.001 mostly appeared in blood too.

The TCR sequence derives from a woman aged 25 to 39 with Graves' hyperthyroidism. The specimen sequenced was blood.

The CDR3 sequence: CAISEGLKETQYF. As DNA, the CDR3 is TGTGCCATCAGTGAAGGACTGAAAGAGACCCAGTACTTC. This sequence joins TRBV10-3 and TRBJ2-5, with a weak D call TRBD2 (5 bases). The germline V and J ends were trimmed by 3 bases and 3 bases, with 8 bases remaining between them. The CDR3 length is 13 residues. In germline, CDR1 is ENHRY, CDR2 SYGVKD.